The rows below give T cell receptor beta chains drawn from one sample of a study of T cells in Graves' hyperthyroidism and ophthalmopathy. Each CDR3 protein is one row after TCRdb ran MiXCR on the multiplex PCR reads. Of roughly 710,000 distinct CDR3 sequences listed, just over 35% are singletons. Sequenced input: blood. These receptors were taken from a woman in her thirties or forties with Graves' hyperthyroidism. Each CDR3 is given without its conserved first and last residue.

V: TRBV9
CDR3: ASSVGQSHEKLF

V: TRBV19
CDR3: ASGSLRTEAF

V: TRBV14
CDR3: ASSQDLGTEAF

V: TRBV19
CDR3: ASTSGGGKEAF

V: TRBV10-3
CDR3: ASSFSSHSGNTIY

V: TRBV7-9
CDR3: ASSLRPEAF

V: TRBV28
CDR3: ASAWTVSSGANVLT

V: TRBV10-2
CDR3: ASSDEGASNQPQH

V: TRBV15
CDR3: ATSRVRQGAGGYT

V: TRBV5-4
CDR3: ASSWSGQGTVQY

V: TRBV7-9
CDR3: ASSPDRDPPDYEQY